Shown below are 16 T cell receptor delta chains from a single sample sequenced in a study of human gamma delta and Vdelta1 T cells. TCRdb made new clone calls on the PCR reads using CATT. The sample yields over 10,000 delta-chain clones, over 40% seen once. For these receptors, no antigen is known. Sequenced material: Vdelta1 gamma-delta T cells from blood grown in culture (DOT cells). These TCRs come from a human donor in good health.

The chain carries TRDV1 and TRDJ1; the match to TRDD3 covers 13 bases. CDR1 is TSWWSYY and CDR2 is QGS in the germline V gene. The CDR3 is 30 amino acids. With 4 bases clipped from V and 3 bases from J, the junction kept 47 bases outside the gene matches. CDR3 region: CALGGISRLPLPSTCKLGDTSGRCADKLIF. The CDR3 region has the DNA TGTGCTCTTGGGGGAATCTCCCGACTACCACTTCCGTCCACCTGCAAACTGGGGGATACGTCCGGGAGATGTGCCGATAAACTCATCTTT.

The gene calls are TRDV1 and TRDJ1; no definite D call. Trimming left V 1 base short and J 2 bases short, with 11 bases between. From germline, CDR1 is TSWWSYY and CDR2 QGS. The CDR3 runs 15 residues. CDR3 residues: CALGEREIWTDKLIF. The CDR3 DNA sequence: TGTGCTCTTGGGGAACGGGAGATCTGGACCGATAAACTCATCTTT.

In its sample, this clone was seen a few times. The chain carries TRDV1 and TRDJ1; D is unresolved. V was pared by 9 bases and J by 0 bases, with 5 bases between. The CDR3 is 11 amino acids. Germline CDR1 is TSWWSYY and CDR2 is QGS. CDR3 in amino acids: CALVDTDKLIF. The CDR3, as DNA: TGTGCTCTGGTCGACACCGATAAACTCATCTTT.

The rearrangement joins TRDV1 to TRDJ1; D is uncertain. The CDR3 covers 14 residues. Trimming cost V 2 bases and J 3 bases, with 10 bases left between them. CDR1 is TSWWSYY, CDR2 QGS, per germline. CDR3 amino acids: CALGEGPIPDKLIF. The CDR3 DNA reads as TGTGCTCTTGGGGAAGGCCCCATACCCGATAAACTCATCTTT.

This clone was observed a few times. This chain uses TRDV1 with TRDJ4; 8 bases map to TRDD3. The DNA end is more similar to TRDJ1, so the J call may be wrong. Looked up from germline, CDR1 is TSWWSYY and CDR2 is QGS. The CDR3 loop spans 21 amino acids. The CDR3 region is CALGEFYGGRTGGEYTDKLIF. For the CDR3, the DNA is TGTGCTCTTGGGGAATTCTACGGCGGTCGTACTGGGGGGGAGTACACCGATAAACTCATCTTT.

Remarks on this clone: A much larger clone lies one base from this, so it may be a read error. The chain employs TRDV1 and TRDJ1; D assignment may be TRDD2 or TRDD3 (8 bases each). Germline assignment: CDR1 TSWWSYY and CDR2 QGS. The CDR3 runs to 22 residues. Trimming removed 4 bases at V and 0 bases at J, with 33 bases between. The CDR3 sequence: CALGGASYGMGLGDPHTDKLIF. The CDR3 nucleotides are TGTGCTCTTGGGGGCGCTTCCTACGGTATGGGTTTGGGGGATCCGCACACCGATAAACTCATCTTT.

The chain couples TRDV1 to TRDJ1; TRDD3 matches at 10 bases. J lost 2 bases, V lost 0 bases, and 24 bases had no gene match. Germline V CDR1 and CDR2: TSWWSYY, QGS. This CDR3 contains 23 residues. The DNA of the CDR3 is TGTGCTCTTGGGGAACTAAGAACGGTCCGAGGGGTGGGGGATACTCTGTTGACCGATAAACTCATCTTT. Its translation is CALGELRTVRGVGDTLLTDKLIF.

The genes are TRDV1 and TRDJ1, with 7 positions matching TRDD3. Germline CDR1 and CDR2: TSWWSYY and QGS. The CDR3 consists of 21 residues. J was trimmed by 0 bases and V by 1 base; bases with no gene match: 20. CDR3 sequence: CALGERFKTVILGKYTDKLIF. CDR3 in DNA: TGTGCTCTTGGGGAACGGTTCAAAACGGTGATACTGGGGAAATACACCGATAAACTCATCTTT.

The chain joins TRDV1 to TRDJ1, with 9 positions matching TRDD2. In germline, CDR1 is TSWWSYY, CDR2 QGS. V shed 3 bases and J 4 bases; nucleotides not matched to a gene: 24. This CDR3 is 21 amino acids long. The CDR3 is CALGDTQPGLPTWDRNDKLIF. The CDR3, as DNA: TGTGCTCTTGGGGACACGCAACCCGGCCTTCCTACGTGGGACCGCAACGATAAACTCATCTTT.

This clone is medium-sized in the sample. The J gene is TRDJ4, the V gene TRDV1; 8 nucleotides match TRDD2. This CDR3 has 20 residues. Germline CDR1 reads TSWWSYY; CDR2 reads QGS. Unmatched junction bases numbered 19, after V lost 1 base and J lost 0 bases. The CDR3 bases are TGTGCTCTTGGGGAACCTCTTCCTACACCACGCAGGACCAAGGCCAGACCCCTGATCTTT. Protein sequence: CALGEPLPTPRRTKARPLIF.

This chain links TRDV1 with TRDJ1, with TRDD3 identical over 10 bases. This CDR3 comprises 19 residues. Germline V gene lookup returns CDR1 TSWWSYY and CDR2 QGS. V shed 4 bases, J shed 0 bases, and the junction held 14 bases outside the gene matches. The CDR3 loop is CALGAHRLLGDSNTDKLIF. The CDR3, as DNA: TGTGCTCTTGGGGCACACCGGCTACTGGGGGATTCGAACACCGATAAACTCATCTTT.

The chain employs TRDV1 and TRDJ1; 7 positions match TRDD3. The CDR3 totals 16 residues. CDR1 is TSWWSYY, CDR2 QGS, per germline. The V segment lost 8 bases and the J segment 0 bases; nucleotides outside the gene matches: 12. The CDR3 region is CALRSGGSVHTDKLIF. DNA for the CDR3: TGTGCTCTTCGCTCTGGGGGCTCCGTCCACACCGATAAACTCATCTTT.

This clone was seen more than once but under ten times. V usage is TRDV1 and J usage is TRDJ2; 10 positions agree with TRDD3. The CDR3 runs to 18 residues. V lost 5 bases and J lost 6; bases outside the gene matches: 15. The V gene's germline CDR1 is TSWWSYY and CDR2 QGS. The CDR3 sequence: CALGRPGLGDPLAAQLFF. CDR3 coding DNA: TGTGCTCTTGGGCGGCCAGGACTGGGGGATCCCTTGGCAGCACAACTCTTCTTT.

This chain joins TRDV1 and TRDJ1; 9 positions agree with TRDD3. The V segment lost 2 bases and the J segment 0 bases; nucleotides outside the gene matches: 13. The CDR3 runs 19 residues. Germline lookup yields CDR1 TSWWSYY and CDR2 QGS. The CDR3 reads CALGEVTTRLGEYTDKLIF. The CDR3 nucleotides are TGTGCTCTTGGGGAAGTGACTACAAGACTGGGGGAGTACACCGATAAACTCATCTTT.

This clone was seen a handful of times. The V gene is TRDV1, the J gene TRDJ1; TRDD3 matches 9 bases. CDR3 length: 21 amino acids. Germline CDR1 is TSWWSYY and CDR2 is QGS. Trimming took 4 bases from V and 4 from J; bases not matched to a gene: 25. The CDR3 spells CALGVKSQRVSGGSWGDKLIF. Here the CDR3 DNA reads TGTGCTCTTGGGGTAAAATCCCAGAGGGTGTCTGGGGGATCTTGGGGCGATAAACTCATCTTT.

The genes are TRDV1 and TRDJ1; 7 nucleotides match TRDD3. The CDR3 runs 19 residues. V gave up 1 base and J gave up 0 bases; unmatched junction bases: 14. Per the germline V gene, CDR1 is TSWWSYY and CDR2 is QGS. The CDR3 sequence is CALGERQRIRSVYTDKLIF. CDR3 bases: TGTGCTCTTGGGGAACGACAGAGGATACGTTCAGTGTACACCGATAAACTCATCTTT.